These 11 T cell receptor beta chains share one sample of origin, sequenced in a study of CD8+CD57+ T cells in acquired aplastic anemia. The template for TCR beta VDJ and CDR3 sequence profiling was genomic DNA. TCRdb re-called the reads with MiXCR, one entry per CDR3 protein. Of 260,000 or so distinct CDR3 sequences in the sample, approximately 82% were seen once. Individuals selected for sequencing had exhibited CD8+CD57+ cell expansion on flow cytometry. Sequenced sample: sorted CD4+, CD8+, or CD8+CD57+ T cells (not recorded which) from PBMCs. These TCRs come from a human donor with aplastic anemia.

The chain carries TRBV19 and TRBJ1-2; D unclear. V was pared by 5 bases and J by 3 bases, with 19 bases between. CDR3 length: 16 amino acids. In germline, CDR1 is LNHDA, CDR2 SQIVND (reference sequence). The CDR3 coding sequence is TGTGCCAGTAGTGTCGCAGCGCTTCGATCCGACTATGGCTACACCTTC. Translation gives CASSVAALRSDYGYTF.

This chain uses TRBV12-3 or TRBV12-4 with TRBJ2-1; D unresolved. Deletions cut 6 bases from V and 2 bases from J, with 11 bases between. The CDR3 runs 14 residues. The DNA for the CDR3 is TGTGCCAGCAGCTTGGACGGCCCCTACAATGAGCAGTTCTTC. Its translation is CASSLDGPYNEQFF.

The J gene is TRBJ1-2, the V gene TRBV24-1; TRBD1 might be the D (5 bases). Germline V gene sequence: CDR1 KGHDR, CDR2 SFDVKD. The CDR3 spans 11 residues. V gave up 5 bases and J gave up 8 bases, with 8 bases separating them. CDR3 loop: CATSAGLGYTF. In DNA form, the CDR3 reads TGTGCCACCAGTGCAGGGCTGGGCTACACCTTC.

This clonotype was recorded many times. The chain has TRBV20-1 and TRBJ1-6; 11 bases line up with TRBD1. Germline V gives CDR1 DFQATT, CDR2 SNEGSKA (reference sequence). After removal of 0 bases from V and 2 bases from J, the junction contained 6 bases not matched to a gene. The CDR3 has 18 residues. The CDR3: CSARDRRTGGPYNSPLHF. The CDR3 DNA reads as TGCAGTGCTAGAGATCGACGGACAGGGGGCCCCTATAATTCACCCCTCCACTTT.

This clonotype appeared a few times. This rearrangement joins TRBV19 to TRBJ1-2; 9 bases line up with TRBD1. J was trimmed by 4 bases and V by 2 bases; bases with no gene match: 5. The CDR3 has 15 residues. Germline CDR1 reads LNHDA; CDR2 reads SQIVND (reference sequence). The CDR3 coding sequence is TGTGCCAGTAGTATATTGAGGACAGGGGTCTATGGCTACACCTTC. It encodes CASSILRTGVYGYTF.

As for this clonotype: The germline gene is not matched at one end of the junction; a read error may be the cause. The chain joins TRBV7-9 to TRBJ2-7; 8 bases agree with TRBD2. Per the germline V gene, CDR1 is SEHNR and CDR2 is FQNEAQ (reference sequence). This CDR3 region has 15 residues. DNA of the CDR3: TGTGCCAGCAGTATAGCGGGGTGGCCCTCCTATGAGCAGTACTTC. This gives the protein CASSIAGWPSYEQYF. The full variable domain, its missing parts supplied by reference TRBV7-9 and TRBJ2-7, is DTGVSQNPRHKITKRGQNVTFRCDPISEHNRLYWYRQTLGQGPEFLTYFQNEAQLEKSRLLSDRFSAERPKGSFSTLEIQRTEQGDSAMYLCASSIAGWPSYEQYFGPGTRLTVT.

As regards this clonotype: The conserved phenylalanine or tryptophan is not found at the CDR3 terminus, so this likely reflects a read error. It is unclear where the CDR3 begins or ends on the DNA, so no DNA is shown, and the CDR3 is as TCRdb lists it. V gene TRBV7-3 combines with J gene TRBJ2-3; the tabulated D call, TRBD1, remains unverified against the DNA. The CDR3 is made up of 13 amino acids, end residues included. The germline CDR1 and CDR2 sequences are SGHTA and FQGTGA. The CDR3: CASGDAGTDRQEC.

This clonotype has a handful of counts. This chain connects TRBV9 to TRBJ2-5; the D gene is possibly TRBD2 (6 bases). The CDR3 extends over 14 amino acids. V lost 3 bases and J 14 bases, leaving 23 bases between the germline ends. CDR1 is SGDLS, CDR2 YYNGEE, per germline. The CDR3 protein is CASSGHLGGEDGYF. The CDR3 nucleotides read TGTGCCAGCAGCGGTCACCTGGGGGGTGAAGATGGCTACTTC.

A note on this clonotype: No conserved phenylalanine or tryptophan ends this CDR3, so it is likely a read error. The DNA is omitted, as the CDR3 cannot be located on it reliably, and the CDR3 follows TCRdb's listing. The J gene is TRBJ2-4, the V gene TRBV9. Germline V gene sequence: CDR1 SGDLS, CDR2 YYNGEE. The CDR3 extends over 12 residues, inclusive of both ends. The CDR3 is CASGVGGKSTYI.

As to this clonotype: An end of the junction does not agree with germline; a read error may underlie this. J is TRBJ2-5 and V is TRBV15, with TRBD1 identical over 7 bases. The J call may be mistaken, given a closer DNA end match to TRBJ2-1. The CDR3 covers 15 residues. From germline, CDR1 is LNHNV and CDR2 YYDKDF (reference sequence). DNA for the CDR3: TGTGCCACCAGCAGAGGCCAGGGGGTAAACAATGCGCAGTTCTTC. It encodes CATSRGQGVNNAQFF.

With regard to this clonotype: The conserved phenylalanine or tryptophan normally closing the CDR3 is absent here, so this likely arose from a read error. Because the CDR3's place on the DNA is in doubt, the DNA is left out and the CDR3 is given as listed by TCRdb. This chain links TRBV15 with TRBJ2-1; the table calls TRBD1, which could not be checked here. The CDR3 is 16 amino acids in total, end residues counted. Germline assignment: CDR1 LNHNV and CDR2 YYDKDF (reference sequence). CDR3 residues: CATSRRGVNCQQDYVS.